The rows below give T cell receptor beta chains drawn from one sample of a study of blood T cell repertoires in COVID-19. Data came from immunoSEQ multiplex PCR; TCRdb stores just in-frame clones and leaves some out. The table lists fewer than 350,000 clones, 88% of them singletons, with about 1% in the top ten. The source material was PBMCs or T cells enriched from blood (not recorded which). These receptors all come from a woman in her thirties who had recovered from COVID-19. CDR3s include the opening cysteine and the closing phenylalanine or tryptophan. Each record gives: D gene, J gene, V gene, clone size, CDR3 DNA, CDR3 protein. A D gene is named only where the DNA matches it firmly. The size entry is marked missing in some rows and otherwise reads once, few, many or a size class.

d_gene: -
j_gene: TRBJ1-2
v_gene: TRBV27
abundance: -
CDR3nt: TGTGCCAGCAGTTTATCTGCAGGGATGAACTATGGCTACACCTTC
CDR3aa: CASSLSAGMNYGYTF

d_gene: -
j_gene: TRBJ1-1
v_gene: TRBV10-1
abundance: -
CDR3nt: TGCGCCAGCAAGGGGAAGAACACTGAAGCTTTCTTT
CDR3aa: CASKGKNTEAFF

d_gene: -
j_gene: TRBJ2-7
v_gene: TRBV19
abundance: -
CDR3nt: TGTGCCAGTAGTATAAGCCCTAGGGGGGAGCAGTACTTC
CDR3aa: CASSISPRGEQYF

d_gene: -
j_gene: TRBJ1-2
v_gene: TRBV28
abundance: -
CDR3nt: TGTGCCAGCAGTACCTCCGGGAACTATGGCTACACCTTC
CDR3aa: CASSTSGNYGYTF

d_gene: TRBD1
j_gene: TRBJ2-7
v_gene: TRBV5-1
abundance: -
CDR3nt: TGCGCCAGCAGCACCTTCCCGGGACAGGGCGCCTACGAGCAGTACTTC
CDR3aa: CASSTFPGQGAYEQYF

d_gene: TRBD2
j_gene: TRBJ2-3
v_gene: TRBV5-1
abundance: -
CDR3nt: TGCGCCAGCAGCTTCAACCCCAATAAGGGGCGGGAGGCAGATACGCAGTATTTT
CDR3aa: CASSFNPNKGREADTQYF

d_gene: TRBD1
j_gene: TRBJ1-3
v_gene: TRBV10-1
abundance: -
CDR3nt: TGCGCCAGCAGCCCGGACAGGGGCTCTGGAAACACCATATATTTT
CDR3aa: CASSPDRGSGNTIYF

d_gene: -
j_gene: TRBJ2-2
v_gene: TRBV5-1
abundance: -
CDR3nt: TGCGCCAGCAGCACTGGGGGGGCCTGGACCGGGGAGCTGTTTTTT
CDR3aa: CASSTGGAWTGELFF

d_gene: -
j_gene: TRBJ1-5
v_gene: TRBV27
abundance: -
CDR3nt: TGTGCCAGCAGCTGGGGGCGTGGGATCAATCAGCCCCAGCATTTT
CDR3aa: CASSWGRGINQPQHF

d_gene: TRBD1
j_gene: TRBJ2-2
v_gene: TRBV9
abundance: once
CDR3nt: TGTGCCAGCAGCGTAAAGGGGGCGTGGCCCGGGGAGCTGTTTTTT
CDR3aa: CASSVKGAWPGELFF

d_gene: -
j_gene: TRBJ1-6
v_gene: TRBV25-1
abundance: -
CDR3nt: TGTGCCAGCAGTGCGAGGGAAAATAGGCTTTCACCCCTCCACTTT
CDR3aa: CASSARENRLSPLHF

d_gene: TRBD2
j_gene: TRBJ2-1
v_gene: TRBV7-7
abundance: -
CDR3nt: TGTGCCAGCAGCTTAGGGCTAGCGGGGGGAGACAATGAGCAGTTCTTC
CDR3aa: CASSLGLAGGDNEQFF

d_gene: TRBD1
j_gene: TRBJ1-1
v_gene: TRBV19
abundance: -
CDR3nt: TGTGCCAGTAGTATCACAGGGGGCGGGAACACTGAAGCTTTCTTT
CDR3aa: CASSITGGGNTEAFF

d_gene: -
j_gene: TRBJ1-1
v_gene: TRBV5-4
abundance: few
CDR3nt: TGTGCCAGCAGCCGTACAGACCGCTCTTTTGAAGCTTTCTTT
CDR3aa: CASSRTDRSFEAFF

d_gene: -
j_gene: TRBJ1-1
v_gene: TRBV7-9
abundance: few
CDR3nt: TGTGCCAGCAGCTTACGGCCCTCTCAGGTGAACACTGAAGCTTTCTTT
CDR3aa: CASSLRPSQVNTEAFF

d_gene: TRBD1
j_gene: TRBJ1-2
v_gene: TRBV4-3
abundance: -
CDR3nt: TGCGCCAGCAGCCAAGATCCCGGGACAGGGAACTATGGCTACACCTTC
CDR3aa: CASSQDPGTGNYGYTF

d_gene: -
j_gene: TRBJ1-5
v_gene: TRBV6-5
abundance: few
CDR3nt: TGTGCCAGCAGGACAACAATGGGTCAGCCCCAGCATTTT
CDR3aa: CASRTTMGQPQHF

d_gene: TRBD1
j_gene: TRBJ1-2
v_gene: TRBV29-1
abundance: -
CDR3nt: TGCAGCGCCGAGGGACAGGGAAGGTATGGCTACACCTTC
CDR3aa: CSAEGQGRYGYTF

d_gene: -
j_gene: TRBJ1-3
v_gene: TRBV30
abundance: once
CDR3nt: TGTGCCTGGATTCCCTGGCAGGCCCGGAACACCATATATTTT
CDR3aa: CAWIPWQARNTIYF

d_gene: -
j_gene: TRBJ2-1
v_gene: TRBV27
abundance: -
CDR3nt: TGTGCCAGCAGTTTACAGTACAATGAGCAGTTCTTC
CDR3aa: CASSLQYNEQFF

d_gene: -
j_gene: TRBJ1-1
v_gene: TRBV30
abundance: -
CDR3nt: TGTGCCTGGTCTTTAGTCATGAACACTGAAGCTTTCTTT
CDR3aa: CAWSLVMNTEAFF

d_gene: TRBD1
j_gene: TRBJ1-2
v_gene: TRBV6-5
abundance: -
CDR3nt: TGTGCCAGTATCGGTAGGGGGCGCCGAGGCTACACCTTC
CDR3aa: CASIGRGRRGYTF